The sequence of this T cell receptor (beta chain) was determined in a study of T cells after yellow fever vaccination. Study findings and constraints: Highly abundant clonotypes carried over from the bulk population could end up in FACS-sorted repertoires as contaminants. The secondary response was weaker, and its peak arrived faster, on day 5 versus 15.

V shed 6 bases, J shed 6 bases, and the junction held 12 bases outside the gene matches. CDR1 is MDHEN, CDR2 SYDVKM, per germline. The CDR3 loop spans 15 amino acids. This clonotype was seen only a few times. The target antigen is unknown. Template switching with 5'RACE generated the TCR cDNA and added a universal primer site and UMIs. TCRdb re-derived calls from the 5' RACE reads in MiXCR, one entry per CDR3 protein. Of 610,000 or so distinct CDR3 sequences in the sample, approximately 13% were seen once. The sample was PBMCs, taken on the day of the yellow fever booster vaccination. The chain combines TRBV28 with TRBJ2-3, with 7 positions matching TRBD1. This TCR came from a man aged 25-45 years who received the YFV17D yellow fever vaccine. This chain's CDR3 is CASRPLQGRPDTQYF. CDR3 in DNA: TGTGCCAGCAGGCCTCTACAGGGGCGCCCTGATACGCAGTATTTT.